The 12 T cell receptor beta chains in this list originate from one sample, sequenced in a study of blood T cells in healthy people across ages (dated by TCRdb to 2013 to 2016). The library came from 5' RACE. Sequencing was performed on an Illumina HiSeq 2500. The second PCR ran for about 6 to 11 cycles and used a J-beta primer mix along with a sample-barcoded 5' primer. TCRdb ran its own pipeline on the public reads, namely fastp trimming at Q25 and MiXCR clone calling, and kept in-frame beta chains. Entries that share a CDR3 protein sequence are merged under the most common genes and DNA. For this sample the table gives 1,500,000 or so distinct CDR3 sequences, of which approximately 63% were detected only once. Roughly 6.3% of the sample goes to the ten largest clones. The source material was blood. Every receptor here comes from a man aged 18 to 29 in good health.

This clonotype has just a few counts. The V gene is TRBV6-1, the J gene TRBJ1-1; D not certain. CDR1 MNHNS and CDR2 SASEGT come from the germline V gene. V lost 0 bases and J lost 5, with 7 bases in between. The CDR3 length is 13 residues. The CDR3 here is CASSEARLTEAFF. The CDR3 bases are TGTGCCAGCAGTGAAGCGCGGCTAACTGAAGCTTTCTTT.

This chain links TRBV29-1 with TRBJ2-5; tentatively, D is TRBD1 (5 bases). The better agreement between TRBJ2-7 and the DNA end casts doubt on the J call. Germline CDR1 and CDR2: SQVTM and ANQGSEA. The CDR3 length is 14 residues. CDR3 DNA sequence: TGCAGCGTTGAAGGGTACGCAGGGATACACGAGCAGTACTTC. Its protein is CSVEGYAGIHEQYF.

This chain uses TRBV29-1 with TRBJ2-1, with TRBD2 matching 13 bases. CDR3 length: 17 amino acids. V lost 6 bases, J lost 3 bases, and 11 bases stayed unmatched. Per the germline V gene, CDR1 is SQVTM and CDR2 is ANQGSEA. As DNA, the CDR3 is TGCAGCGTCGGGACTAGCGGGACCGCTCTACTCTACAATGAGCAGTTCTTC. Residues: CSVGTSGTALLYNEQFF.

The rearrangement uses TRBV29-1 and TRBJ1-1; D not resolved. V was trimmed by 2 bases and J by 3 bases, leaving 7 bases between them. CDR1 and CDR2 from the germline V gene are SQVTM and ANQGSEA. The CDR3 is 12 residues long. The CDR3 here is CSVEPGDTEAFF. Written as DNA, the CDR3 is TGCAGCGTTGAACCGGGAGACACTGAAGCTTTCTTT.

J is TRBJ2-3 and V is TRBV10-3; D not resolved. V shed 0 bases and J shed 2 bases, with 12 bases lying between them. Germline-derived CDR1 and CDR2 are ENHRY and SYGVKD. The CDR3 spans 16 residues. CDR3 in amino acids: CAISESNPSVTDTQYF. The CDR3 DNA reads as TGTGCCATCAGTGAGTCGAATCCCAGTGTCACAGATACGCAGTATTTT.

As DNA, the CDR3 is TGTGCCACCAGCCCCGGGACAGGCGAATATGGCTACACCTTC. Amino acids: CATSPGTGEYGYTF. The V and J genes are TRBV15 and TRBJ1-2; TRBD1 matches at 8 bases. V was clipped by 5 bases and J by 5 bases; unmatched bases: 7. This CDR3 is built from 14 residues. Germline V gives CDR1 LNHNV, CDR2 YYDKDF (reference sequence). Variable domain in full (rest from reference TRBV15 and TRBJ1-2): DAMVIQNPRYQVTQFGKPVTLSCSQTLNHNVMYWYQQKSSQAPKLLFHYYDKDFNNEADTPDNFQSRRPNTSFCFLDIRSPGLGDTAMYLCATSPGTGEYGYTFGSGTRLTVV.

V usage is TRBV29-1 and J usage is TRBJ2-1, with 9 bases aligning to TRBD2. V lost 3 bases and J lost 4; bases outside the gene matches: 4. CDR1 and CDR2 from the germline V gene are SQVTM and ANQGSEA. CDR3 size: 14 residues. The CDR3: CSVDGGGAYNEQFF. The CDR3 DNA is TGCAGCGTTGACGGCGGGGGGGCTTACAATGAGCAGTTCTTC.

This rearrangement joins TRBV18 to TRBJ2-4; either TRBD1 or TRBD2 may supply D (7 bases each). The J call may be in error: the DNA end matches TRBJ2-7 better. The CDR3 covers 14 residues. The germline gives CDR1 KGHSH, CDR2 LQKENI. The DNA for the CDR3 is TGTGCCAGCTCACCGCAGGGGGGGAGAAACGAGCAGTACTTC. Its translation is CASSPQGGRNEQYF.

In its sample, this clonotype was seen once. The chain has TRBV20-1 and TRBJ2-3; 11 bases align to TRBD2. V was pared by 3 bases and J by 5 bases, with 4 bases of the junction left unmatched. This CDR3 has 14 residues. Germline CDR1 and CDR2: DFQATT and SNEGSKA (reference sequence). CDR3 DNA sequence: TGCAGTGCTAGTAATAGCGGGGGGGGAGATACGCAGTATTTT. Translating gives CSASNSGGGDTQYF.

The rearrangement links TRBV5-1 to TRBJ2-2; 9 bases fit TRBD1. This CDR3 comprises 17 residues. Per germline, CDR1 SGHRS and CDR2 YFSETQ. V trimming: 3 bases; J trimming: 3 bases; junction bases outside the gene matches: 9. The chain's CDR3 is CASSSGTGQGYTGELFF. CDR3 bases: TGCGCCAGCAGCTCTGGTACGGGACAGGGCTACACCGGGGAGCTGTTTTTT. The variable domain in full, with the rest retrieved from reference TRBV5-1 and TRBJ2-2, is KAGVTQTPRYLIKTRGQQVTLSCSPISGHRSVSWYQQTPGQGLQFLFEYFSETQRNKGNFPGRFSGRQFSNSRSEMNVSTLELGDSALYLCASSSGTGQGYTGELFFGEGSRLTVL.

The chain uses TRBV29-1 and TRBJ2-2; D uncertain. V dropped 6 bases and J dropped 5 bases, with 13 bases sitting between them. Germline CDR1 SQVTM, CDR2 ANQGSEA. The CDR3 covers 13 residues. This CDR3 is CSVRKTGTGELFF. CDR3 nucleotides: TGCAGCGTCAGGAAAACCGGGACCGGGGAGCTGTTTTTT.

Here the CDR3 reads CASRWGGRANEQFF. In DNA, the CDR3 is TGTGCCAGCAGGTGGGGGGGGAGGGCCAATGAGCAGTTCTTC. This chain connects TRBV27 to TRBJ2-1; TRBD2 matches 7 bases. Per the germline V gene, CDR1 is MNHEY and CDR2 is SMNVEV (reference sequence). This CDR3 has 14 amino acids. The J segment lost 6 bases and the V segment lost 6 bases, leaving 8 bases of the junction unmatched.